The sequence of this T cell receptor beta chain was determined in a study of blood T cell repertoires in COVID-19. The repertoire was sequenced with immunoSEQ multiplex PCR; TCRdb's copy has only in-frame clones and lacks some. The sample lists over 250,000 clones, around 90% occurring once. CDR1 is SGHRS and CDR2 is YFSETQ in the germline V gene. V lost 4 bases to trimming and J lost 9 bases, with 14 bases between them. The CDR3 runs to 13 residues. The source is a woman in her 30s who had recovered from COVID-19. This chain connects TRBV5-1 to TRBJ2-1; tentatively, D is TRBD2 (6 bases). The material sequenced was PBMCs or T cells enriched from blood (not recorded which). Here the CDR3 reads CASSHGTGSEQFF. For the CDR3, the DNA is TGCGCCAGCAGCCATGGGACTGGGAGTGAGCAGTTCTTC. The variable domain in full, with the rest retrieved from reference TRBV5-1 and TRBJ2-1, is KAGVTQTPRYLIKTRGQQVTLSCSPISGHRSVSWYQQTPGQGLQFLFEYFSETQRNKGNFPGRFSGRQFSNSRSEMNVSTLELGDSALYLCASSHGTGSEQFFGPGTRLTVL.